A selection of T cell receptor beta chains follows, all from one sample in a study of blood T cell repertoires in COVID-19. Profiled with immunoSEQ multiplex PCR; TCRdb holds only in-frame clones, not every one. The repertoire holds some 220,000 clones, with under 85% as singletons. Sequenced: peripheral blood. The receptors derive from a human donor in a cohort sampled during active COVID-19. Both conserved end residues are trimmed from each CDR3. Clone size is shown for a subset of rows, as once, few, many or a class of expanded clone.

V gene	clone size	J gene	CDR3 protein
TRBV6-2/TRBV6-3	NA	TRBJ1-5	ASSYLGRDQPQH
TRBV12-3/TRBV12-4	NA	TRBJ2-7	ASSLLGGYEQY
TRBV7-3	NA	TRBJ2-3	ASSIGLAGGTDTQY
TRBV5-1	NA	TRBJ2-7	ASSSAWAGTYEQY
TRBV9	once	TRBJ2-1	ASSARTGTGSYNEQF
TRBV18	NA	TRBJ1-2	ASSPKIQGDGYT
TRBV19	NA	TRBJ2-7	ASSIDLSPEQY
TRBV10-1	NA	TRBJ2-7	ASSNTGLYEQY
TRBV5-1	NA	TRBJ2-5	ASSLSFRGQETQY
TRBV5-5	NA	TRBJ2-3	ASSLRIAGGMSTDTQY
TRBV4-2	few	TRBJ2-1	ASSHTGTSGRGANEQF
TRBV5-1	NA	TRBJ2-5	ASSSLAGGPMGETQY
TRBV6-5	NA	TRBJ1-4	ASSRNGQGSEKLF
TRBV3-1/TRBV3-2	NA	TRBJ1-1	ASSQNAGVGDTEAF
TRBV5-1	NA	TRBJ2-5	ASTQNTKETQY
TRBV30	NA	TRBJ2-3	AWSTWEGTDTQY
TRBV7-9	NA	TRBJ2-6	ASSLTGVRSSGANVLT
TRBV5-1	NA	TRBJ2-1	ASSFFQLGAGSSYNEQF
TRBV7-2	NA	TRBJ1-2	ASSLQRGNYGYT
TRBV6-5	NA	TRBJ1-2	ASSFGGPDYGYT
TRBV28	NA	TRBJ1-6	ASTPTGINSPLH
TRBV13	NA	TRBJ2-7	ASSFSLTYEQY
TRBV6-1	NA	TRBJ1-1	ASSEALLPEAF
TRBV19	many	TRBJ2-7	ASSGLENEQY
TRBV5-4	NA	TRBJ1-1	ASNLGGGNTEAF
TRBV28	NA	TRBJ2-7	ASSLRTGLREQY
TRBV5-1	NA	TRBJ1-4	ASSLNGPGANEKLF
TRBV11-3	NA	TRBJ2-5	ASSPGTGVETQY
TRBV3-1/TRBV3-2	NA	TRBJ1-5	ASSQDMAGNQPQH
TRBV18	NA	TRBJ1-1	ASSPRQGARSTEAF
TRBV9	NA	TRBJ2-7	ASSVGDRVNEQY